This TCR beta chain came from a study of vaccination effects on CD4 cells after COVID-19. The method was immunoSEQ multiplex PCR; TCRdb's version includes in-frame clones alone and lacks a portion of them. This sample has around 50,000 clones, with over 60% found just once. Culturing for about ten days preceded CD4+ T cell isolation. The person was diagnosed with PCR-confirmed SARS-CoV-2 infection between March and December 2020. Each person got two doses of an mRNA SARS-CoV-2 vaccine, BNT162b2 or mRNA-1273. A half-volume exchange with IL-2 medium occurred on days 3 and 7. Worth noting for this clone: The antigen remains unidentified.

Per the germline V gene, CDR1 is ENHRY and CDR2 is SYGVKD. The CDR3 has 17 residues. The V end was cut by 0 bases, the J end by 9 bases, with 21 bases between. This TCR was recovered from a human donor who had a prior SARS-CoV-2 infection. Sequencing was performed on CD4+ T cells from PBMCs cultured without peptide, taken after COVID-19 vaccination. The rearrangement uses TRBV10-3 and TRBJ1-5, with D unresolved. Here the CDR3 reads CAISESNNRGFEGPQHF. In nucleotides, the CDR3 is TGTGCCATCAGTGAGTCGAATAACAGAGGGTTTGAAGGGCCCCAGCATTTT.